This note documents a single T cell receptor (beta chain) sequence. The antigen is undetermined. This sample's RNA came from whole unsorted tissue. The V gene's germline CDR1 is LGHNA and CDR2 YNFKEQ. This CDR3 has 14 residues. Trimming at V came to 7 bases and at J to 8 bases, leaving 14 bases not matched to a gene. TCRbeta libraries were built with three rounds of nested PCR, modified from ARM-PCR. TCRdb reprocessed the multiplex PCR reads with MiXCR, giving one entry per CDR3 protein. The sample consists of around 200,000 distinct CDR3 sequences, about 76% of them appearing once. This sample was taken from a study of tumor and adjacent non-tumor tissue in lung cancer. Study results and limitations: Higher tumor TCR diversity was associated with shorter survival.

The chain is built from TRBV4-2 and TRBJ2-7; TRBD1 agrees at 7 bases. The material sequenced was lung tumor tissue. The sequence was obtained from a man aged 55 to 69 with non-small cell lung cancer. The CDR3 nucleotides are TGTGCCAGCAACTCGAGGGACAGTGAGGACAAGCAGTACTTC. It is translated as CASNSRDSEDKQYF.